This passage covers 17 T cell receptor beta chains from one sample sequenced in a study of vaccination and CD4 T cells after COVID-19. Treatment specified: approximately 9-day PBMC culture with coronavirus spike peptide pools or control peptides (ViraFEST assay). With the Oncomine TCR Beta short-read assay, DNA from cultured CD4+ T cells was sequenced. TCRdb re-derived calls from the PCR reads in MiXCR, one entry per CDR3 protein. The sample includes approximately 12,000 distinct CDR3 sequences, more than 30% of them seen just once. These receptors are not linked to any known antigen. Source: CD4+ T cells from blood, cultured in vitro, taken after SARS-CoV-2 vaccination. The receptors were sampled from a human donor who had recovered from COVID-19.

This chain links TRBV9 with TRBJ2-1; TRBD2 aligns across 7 bases. Trimming cost V 3 bases and J 6 bases; bases outside gene matches: 3. Per the germline V gene, CDR1 is SGDLS and CDR2 is YYNGEE. The CDR3 consists of 13 residues. The CDR3 region has the DNA TGTGCCAGCAGCGGGGAGGGCTTCAATGAGCAGTTCTTC. It encodes CASSGEGFNEQFF. The full variable domain, in which reference TRBV9 and TRBJ2-1 provide the parts outside the CDR3, is DSGVTQTPKHLITATGQRVTLRCSPRSGDLSVYWYQQSLDQGLQFLIQYYNGEERAKGNILERFSAQQFPDLHSELNLSSLELGDSALYFCASSGEGFNEQFFGPGTRLTVL.

This sequence joins TRBV7-3 and TRBJ2-7, with D perhaps assigned TRBD1 or TRBD2 (5 bases each). With 0 bases removed from V and 7 bases from J, the gap between germline ends came to 10 bases. The germline CDR1 and CDR2 sequences are SGHTA and FQGTGA. CDR3 length: 13 residues. For the CDR3, the DNA is TGTGCCAGCAGCTTAACCCCCGGGACGGAGCAGTACGTC. Protein sequence: CASSLTPGTEQYV.

This clonotype was observed a handful of times. The J gene is TRBJ2-5, the V gene TRBV20-1; no reliable D call. Looked up from germline, CDR1 is DFQATT and CDR2 is SNEGSKA (reference sequence). The CDR3 is 12 residues long. V was clipped by 4 bases and J by 5 bases, with 11 bases between them. The CDR3 loop is CSATGQGETQYF. The CDR3 DNA sequence: TGCAGTGCTACCGGCCAAGGGGAGACCCAGTACTTC.

The chain is built from TRBV6-1 and TRBJ1-5, with 12 bases identical to TRBD1. V was clipped by 3 bases and J by 7 bases; unmatched bases: 4. Germline V gives CDR1 MNHNS, CDR2 SASEGT. CDR3 length: 15 amino acids. DNA for the CDR3: TGTGCCAGCAGTGATAGGGACAGGGGGCTGCAGCCCCAGCATTTT. Protein: CASSDRDRGLQPQHF.

The V gene is TRBV10-2, the J gene TRBJ2-7; D is undetermined. Germline CDR1 reads WSHSY; CDR2 reads SAAADI. There are 12 residues in the CDR3. Between the trimmed V and J ends, which lost 4 bases and 3 bases, there was a span of 7 bases. CDR3 amino acids: CASSVAVYEQYF. The CDR3 DNA is TGCGCCAGCAGTGTGGCAGTCTACGAGCAGTACTTC.

The V and J genes are TRBV28 and TRBJ2-1; D unresolved. CDR3 length: 10 amino acids. CDR1 is MDHEN and CDR2 is SYDVKM in the germline V gene. Trimming removed 8 bases from V and 6 bases from J, with 5 bases in between. The CDR3 sequence: CASGRNEQFF. DNA of the CDR3: TGTGCCAGCGGACGCAATGAGCAGTTCTTC.

This clonotype was seen more than once but under ten times. This chain links TRBV6-1 with TRBJ2-7, with 8 bases that match TRBD1. This CDR3 comprises 18 residues. The V gene end was trimmed by 7 bases and the J gene end by 2 bases; junction bases not matched to a gene: 19. Germline-derived CDR1 and CDR2 are MNHNS and SASEGT. The CDR3 protein is CASMMRGWTGTETYEQYF. As DNA, the CDR3 is TGTGCCAGCATGATGCGGGGCTGGACAGGGACAGAAACCTACGAGCAGTACTTC.

In this sample, this clonotype turned up a few times. V usage is TRBV20-1 and J usage is TRBJ2-4; 15 bases line up with TRBD2. After removal of 6 bases from V and 6 bases from J, the junction contained 9 bases not matched to a gene. CDR3 size: 16 residues. The germline CDR1 and CDR2 sequences are DFQATT and SNEGSKA (reference sequence). The CDR3, as DNA: TGCAGTGCCCCGGGACTAGCGGGAGGTCGTTTAAACATTCAGTACTTC. Translating gives CSAPGLAGGRLNIQYF.

As DNA, the CDR3 is TGCGCCAGCAGTGAGTCTTCGGGCTATGGCTACACCTTC. It specifies CASSESSGYGYTF. This chain joins TRBV10-1 and TRBJ1-2; D unresolved. V lost 0 bases and J lost 4, with 6 bases in between. Germline V lookup: CDR1 WNHNN, CDR2 SYGVQD (reference sequence). The CDR3 consists of 13 residues.

There are a few counts of this clonotype. The rearrangement uses TRBV7-3 and TRBJ1-1; D uncertain. The CDR3 extends over 12 amino acids. With 5 bases removed from V and 8 bases from J, the gap between germline ends came to 12 bases. Germline assignment: CDR1 SGHTA and CDR2 FQGTGA. CDR3 sequence: CASSAGNTEAFF. The CDR3 DNA follows: TGTGCCAGCAGCGCCGGGAATACGGAAGCTTTCTTT.

This clonotype has only a few counts. This chain joins TRBV6-7 and TRBJ1-2; D gene uncertain. TRBV6-7 is given ORF status, its function remaining uncertain. The V and J ends lost 8 bases and 5 bases respectively, with 18 bases between them. The CDR3 runs 14 residues. CDR3 sequence: CASLVGKVWYGYTF. The CDR3 nucleotides are TGTGCCAGCCTGGTGGGCAAGGTGTGGTATGGCTACACCTTC.

In this sample, this clonotype turned up a few times. The rearrangement joins TRBV6-5 to TRBJ1-2; D is possibly TRBD1 (6 bases). Germline values: CDR1 MNHEY, CDR2 SVGAGI. The V gene lost 4 bases and the J gene lost 8 bases, with 14 bases spanning the gap. The CDR3 totals 13 residues. The CDR3 region is CASSSNQGHGYTF. The CDR3 nucleotides are TGTGCCAGCAGTTCCAATCAGGGGCACGGCTACACCTTC.

This clonotype has a handful of counts. The chain recombines TRBV7-2 with TRBJ2-7; weak D call: TRBD2 (7 bases). CDR1 and CDR2 from the germline V gene are SGHTA and FQGNSA. The CDR3 is made up of 15 amino acids. The V and J ends lost 5 bases and 0 bases respectively, with 14 bases between them. DNA for the CDR3: TGTGCCAGCAGCGGGGGGGGCTCCATCTCCTACGAGCAGTACTTC. The encoded protein is CASSGGGSISYEQYF.

This clonotype was seen a few times. The chain's CDR3 is CASSPGGVLGSDGYTF. CDR3 nucleotide sequence: TGTGCCAGCAGTCCGGGGGGGGTTCTCGGTTCGGATGGCTACACCTTC. The chain links TRBV6-1 to TRBJ1-2; weak D call: TRBD1 (5 bases). The ends were cut back, 5 bases at V and 6 bases at J, with 22 bases in the middle. The CDR3 is 16 residues long. In germline, CDR1 is MNHNS, CDR2 SASEGT.

This clonotype occurred a few times. The chain has TRBV20-1 and TRBJ2-3, with D uncertain. The germline CDR1 and CDR2 sequences are DFQATT and SNEGSKA (reference sequence). Trimming stripped 7 bases from V and 3 bases from J, with 11 bases between. This CDR3 contains 12 residues. The chain's CDR3 is CSERYSTDTQYF. The CDR3 DNA is TGCAGTGAAAGATATAGTACAGATACGCAGTATTTT.

This clonotype has a handful of counts. The gene calls are TRBV11-2 and TRBJ1-1, with unresolved D. The CDR3 sequence is 14 residues long. The V gene lost 4 bases and the J gene lost 10 bases, with 19 bases spanning the gap. The germline gives CDR1 SGHAT, CDR2 FQNNGV. This CDR3 is CASSSYEGILGAFF. The DNA for the CDR3 is TGTGCCAGCAGCTCCTACGAGGGAATTCTTGGAGCTTTCTTT.

This clonotype was seen a few times. V and J are TRBV20-1 and TRBJ1-5, with TRBD1 matching over 7 bases. The germline gives CDR1 DFQATT, CDR2 SNEGSKA (reference sequence). The V and J ends lost 5 bases and 4 bases, in that order; junction bases with no gene match: 5. The CDR3 contains 13 residues. CDR3 loop: CSAGGQWNQPQHF. Written as DNA, the CDR3 is TGCAGTGCTGGGGGACAGTGGAATCAGCCCCAGCATTTT.